The clone carrying this T cell receptor (beta chain) was picked up one time. The sample is drawn from a study of T cell changes during pregnancy in multiple sclerosis. CDR3 length: 13 amino acids. Trimming removed 10 bases at V and 4 bases at J, with 14 bases between. CDR1 MNHEY and CDR2 SVGAGI come from the germline V gene. Sequenced by immunoSEQ multiplex PCR; TCRdb stores in-frame clones only, minus some. The data contain about 57,000 clones, 80% to 90% of them seen just once; the ten biggest clones take up approximately 0.4%. The rearrangement joins TRBV6-5 to TRBJ1-5, with D perhaps TRBD1 (5 bases). The sequenced sample was CD4+ T cells from peripheral blood mononuclear cells, obtained in the third trimester of pregnancy. This clonotype was obtained from a female donor with multiple sclerosis, enrolled in a pregnancy study. CDR3: CANGQGRNQPQHF. The CDR3 region has the DNA TGTGCCAACGGCCAGGGTCGGAATCAGCCCCAGCATTTT.